The rows below give T cell receptor beta chains drawn from one sample of a study of blood T cell repertoires in COVID-19. Assay: immunoSEQ multiplex PCR; the TCRdb copy retains only in-frame clones and omits some. The sample comprises just over 300,000 clones, about nine tenths of which are singletons, and about 4.2% rests with the top ten. The sequenced sample consisted of PBMCs or T cells enriched from blood (not recorded which). The receptor source for this set is a man between 25 and 39 years old who had recovered from COVID-19. Each CDR3 is given without its conserved first and last residue.

J gene	V gene	CDR3 protein
TRBJ1-2	TRBV14	ASSHDKEIYGYT
TRBJ2-2	TRBV5-1	ASRSGNTGELF
TRBJ2-5	TRBV9	ASSVAGGTQY
TRBJ2-1	TRBV2	ASSEQVAWDNEQF
TRBJ1-2	TRBV11-2	ASTPLGQGSGGYT
TRBJ1-4	TRBV19	ASSATDTGNEKLF
TRBJ2-1	TRBV30	AWRGGVSSYNEQF
TRBJ1-1	TRBV18	ASSHGSATEAF
TRBJ2-3	TRBV7-2	ASSQRLGGADTQY
TRBJ2-7	TRBV18	ASSPTGGTTQQY
TRBJ2-3	TRBV4-1	ASSQEAGASGLTDTQY
TRBJ1-6	TRBV7-6	ASSPAAQNNSPLH
TRBJ2-1	TRBV19	ASRGQGVDEQF
TRBJ1-1	TRBV11-2	ASSLSGGVRNTEAF
TRBJ2-1	TRBV2	ASSQTWSSYNEQF
TRBJ1-2	TRBV12-3/TRBV12-4	ASSDTANYGYT
TRBJ1-5	TRBV19	ASSVGHLVPPQH
TRBJ1-2	TRBV5-4	ASSLDPGRFYGYT
TRBJ2-2	TRBV6-2/TRBV6-3	ASSYAEAPRQNTGELF
TRBJ2-3	TRBV15	ATSPKTSVSDTQY
TRBJ2-2	TRBV30	AWKPRGPRTGELF
TRBJ1-6	TRBV2	ASSEMGRSNSPLH